These T cell receptor beta chains were read from a single sample in a study of graft-versus-host responses after intestinal transplantation. Clones were read by immunoSEQ multiplex PCR, and TCRdb kept only the in-frame ones, dropping some. Of tens of thousands of clones in the sample, approximately 88% were seen once. Their target antigens are unknown. Sequences were derived from unstimulated CD8+ T cells sorted from spleen or lymph node cells, sampled before intestinal transplant. All receptors come from a human donor who received an intestinal transplant. Both conserved end residues are trimmed from each CDR3. A row's size may be missing; if present it is once, few, many or a size class.

CDR3 protein: SVTLDKTYEQY; J gene: TRBJ2-7; V gene: TRBV29-1; clone size: -
CDR3 protein: ASSQTIDTDTQY; J gene: TRBJ2-3; V gene: TRBV4-2; clone size: -
CDR3 protein: ASRRSTDTQY; J gene: TRBJ2-3; V gene: TRBV7-9; clone size: -
CDR3 protein: ASSQDQYRARAYEQY; J gene: TRBJ2-7; V gene: TRBV4-1; clone size: -
CDR3 protein: ASSPSHNEQF; J gene: TRBJ2-1; V gene: TRBV4-1; clone size: -
CDR3 protein: ASSRQGMGGNTIY; J gene: TRBJ1-3; V gene: TRBV9; clone size: -
CDR3 protein: SVETDRGEVDTQY; J gene: TRBJ2-3; V gene: TRBV29-1; clone size: -
CDR3 protein: ASSQDPAGGPNEQF; J gene: TRBJ2-1; V gene: TRBV4-2; clone size: -
CDR3 protein: ASSWGGGSSSYNEQF; J gene: TRBJ2-1; V gene: TRBV7-3; clone size: once
CDR3 protein: ASSEFREPTDTQY; J gene: TRBJ2-3; V gene: TRBV6-1; clone size: -
CDR3 protein: ASSGSGIYNEQF; J gene: TRBJ2-1; V gene: TRBV10-1; clone size: -
CDR3 protein: ATRPSGADAGELF; J gene: TRBJ2-2; V gene: TRBV15; clone size: -
CDR3 protein: ASSYFAGVFNEQY; J gene: TRBJ2-7; V gene: TRBV13; clone size: -
CDR3 protein: ASSLGVGLNQPQH; J gene: TRBJ1-5; V gene: TRBV4-1; clone size: -
CDR3 protein: ASSRGQGLEQY; J gene: TRBJ2-7; V gene: TRBV7-9; clone size: -
CDR3 protein: ASSLPRPGQGDIFTSYNEQF; J gene: TRBJ2-1; V gene: TRBV28; clone size: -
CDR3 protein: ASSPVQGILNQPQH; J gene: TRBJ1-5; V gene: TRBV18; clone size: -
CDR3 protein: ASSLSEEGANSPLH; J gene: TRBJ1-6; V gene: TRBV5-1; clone size: -
CDR3 protein: ASSRRLGEGNEQF; J gene: TRBJ2-1; V gene: TRBV6-5; clone size: -
CDR3 protein: ASSLGEGRPDQPQH; J gene: TRBJ1-5; V gene: TRBV5-1; clone size: -
CDR3 protein: SVELGNRDSLKNIQY; J gene: TRBJ2-4; V gene: TRBV29-1; clone size: -
CDR3 protein: ASSPWTGEAF; J gene: TRBJ1-1; V gene: TRBV27; clone size: -
CDR3 protein: ASSLFGGGSDEQF; J gene: TRBJ2-1; V gene: TRBV5-1; clone size: -
CDR3 protein: ASSPPGVNTEAF; J gene: TRBJ1-1; V gene: TRBV5-1; clone size: -
CDR3 protein: ASSEWQVHSNQPQH; J gene: TRBJ1-5; V gene: TRBV2; clone size: once
CDR3 protein: ASLYRKYSQETQY; J gene: TRBJ2-5; V gene: TRBV28; clone size: -
CDR3 protein: ASSLGQGDYEQY; J gene: TRBJ2-7; V gene: TRBV5-1; clone size: -
CDR3 protein: ASSYEGGYEQY; J gene: TRBJ2-7; V gene: TRBV6-5; clone size: -